Presented here are 13 T cell receptor beta chains from one specimen sequenced in a study of cytomegalovirus exposure and HLA in healthy donors. The PCR used 60 Vbeta and 13 Jbeta primers. Measured with immunoSEQ multiplex PCR; TCRdb has only the in-frame clones, and not every one. The sample includes approximately 150,000 clones, around 74% seen only once; the top ten take around 6.3%. What was sequenced was PBMCs. These receptors were collected from a man over 45 in good health and CMV-seropositive.

A few counts support this clone. V gene TRBV5-4 combines with J gene TRBJ2-6, with 7 bases identical to TRBD1. The CDR3 loop spans 18 amino acids. Germline lookup yields CDR1 SGHNT and CDR2 YYREEE (reference sequence). V lost 3 bases to trimming and J lost 2 bases; unmatched junction nucleotides: 11. CDR3 DNA: TGTGCCAGCAGCTCAGAGACAGGGAGAGGTCCTGGGGCCAACGTCCTGACTTTC. Its translation: CASSSETGRGPGANVLTF.

This clone is deemed medium-sized. This rearrangement joins TRBV18 to TRBJ1-6, with D maybe TRBD1 (5 bases). Germline V gene sequence: CDR1 KGHSH, CDR2 LQKENI. This CDR3 region has 17 residues. Trimming took 3 bases from V and 7 from J, leaving 19 bases between them. The CDR3 bases are TGTGCCAGCTCACCGGAGTTGGCTACAGGCGAGAATTCACCCCTCCACTTT. Amino acids: CASSPELATGENSPLHF.

There are a few counts of this clone. V usage is TRBV5-4 and J usage is TRBJ2-3; 7 bases map to TRBD1. CDR3 size: 16 residues. V lost 4 bases, J lost 10 bases, and 18 bases stayed unmatched. Germline CDR1 reads SGHNT; CDR2 reads YYREEE (reference sequence). For the CDR3, the DNA is TGTGCCAGCAGCGAAAAAGACAGGGTAGCCTTAGCTTCGCAGTATTTT. Residues: CASSEKDRVALASQYF.

This rearrangement joins TRBV19 to TRBJ2-3; the match to TRBD2 covers 12 bases. The V gene end was trimmed by 6 bases and the J gene end by 6 bases; junction bases not matched to a gene: 7. This CDR3 comprises 15 residues. The germline V gene has CDR1 LNHDA and CDR2 SQIVND (reference sequence). The CDR3 is CASSPTSGRTDTQYF. The CDR3 bases are TGTGCCAGTAGCCCGACTAGCGGGAGAACCGATACGCAGTATTTT.

This rearrangement joins TRBV5-5 to TRBJ2-2; D is possibly TRBD1 (5 bases). Germline V gene data show CDR1 as SGHKS and CDR2 as YYEKEE (reference sequence). The V end was cut by 4 bases, the J end by 2 bases, with 12 bases between. This CDR3 is 15 amino acids long. This CDR3 is CASSQTAINTGELFF. Written as DNA, the CDR3 is TGTGCCAGCAGCCAGACAGCAATTAACACCGGGGAGCTGTTTTTT.

This chain connects TRBV4-1 to TRBJ1-4; TRBD1 aligns across 10 bases. J gave up 0 bases and V 4 bases, and 2 bases lay outside the gene matches. Germline V gene sequence: CDR1 MGHRA, CDR2 YSYEKL. CDR3 length equals 16 residues. In DNA form, the CDR3 reads TGCGCCAGCAGCCTTGGACAGGGGGCAACTAATGAAAAACTGTTTTTT. This translates into CASSLGQGATNEKLFF.

The chain recombines TRBV5-1 with TRBJ2-2; 12 positions agree with TRBD1. CDR3 length equals 14 residues. V was pared by 5 bases and J by 8 bases, with 4 bases of the junction left unmatched. CDR1 and CDR2 from the germline V gene are SGHRS and YFSETQ. CDR3 sequence reads: CASRPGQGAGELFF. CDR3 DNA sequence: TGCGCCAGCAGGCCGGGACAGGGGGCAGGGGAGCTGTTTTTT.

This clone appeared a few times. V usage is TRBV19 and J usage is TRBJ1-1; D gene unclear. V lost 3 bases and J lost 3, with 8 bases in between. The CDR3 is 13 residues long. Germline values: CDR1 LNHDA, CDR2 SQIVND (reference sequence). Here the CDR3 DNA reads TGTGCCAGTAGTATGATGCGGGACACTGAAGCTTTCTTT. It encodes CASSMMRDTEAFF.

The CDR3 nucleotides are TGTGCCACCAGCAGGGGGGCACAAGAGACCCAGTACTTC. Residues: CATSRGAQETQYF. V is TRBV15 and J is TRBJ2-5; tentative D call: TRBD1 (6 bases). V dropped 3 bases and J dropped 2 bases, with 7 bases sitting between them. The CDR3 has 13 amino acids. CDR1 and CDR2 (germline): LNHNV, YYDKDF (reference sequence).

The chain links TRBV5-1 to TRBJ2-7; D gene ambiguous. CDR1 and CDR2 (germline): SGHRS, YFSETQ. Trimming took 0 bases from V and 8 from J, leaving 15 bases between them. The CDR3 extends over 14 amino acids. CDR3 sequence: CASSLETSNSKQYF. DNA for the CDR3: TGCGCCAGCAGCTTGGAAACATCGAACAGTAAGCAGTACTTC. Full variable domain (remainder filled in from reference TRBV5-1 and TRBJ2-7): KAGVTQTPRYLIKTRGQQVTLSCSPISGHRSVSWYQQTPGQGLQFLFEYFSETQRNKGNFPGRFSGRQFSNSRSEMNVSTLELGDSALYLCASSLETSNSKQYFGPGTRLTVT.

The chain recombines TRBV7-8 with TRBJ1-5; D is unclear. The CDR3 consists of 15 residues. The V end lost 1 base, the J end lost 0 bases, and 7 bases lay between the germline ends. Germline CDR1 is SGHVS and CDR2 is FQNEAQ. The CDR3 region is CASSLGGYSNQPQHF. The CDR3 DNA follows: TGTGCCAGCAGCTTAGGAGGGTATAGCAATCAGCCCCAGCATTTT.

The table lists this clone with a few counts. This rearrangement joins TRBV7-8 to TRBJ2-3; 8 bases are shared with TRBD2. Germline V CDR1 and CDR2: SGHVS, FQNEAQ. Losses at the gene ends were 5 bases for V and 3 bases for J; bases not matched to a gene: 13. The CDR3 extends over 17 amino acids. CDR3 sequence reads: CASSPRTAGAGTDTQYF. DNA of the CDR3: TGTGCCAGCAGCCCCCGAACAGCGGGAGCGGGGACAGATACGCAGTATTTT.

The V call is TRBV4-2, the J call TRBJ2-7; D gene unclear. The CDR3 length is 15 residues. Trimming pared 4 bases from V and 0 bases from J, leaving 13 bases between. Looked up from germline, CDR1 is LGHNA and CDR2 is YNFKEQ. The CDR3 DNA is TGTGCCAGCAGCCTCCACGGGTCTAGCTCCTACGAGCAGTACTTC. This codes for CASSLHGSSSYEQYF.